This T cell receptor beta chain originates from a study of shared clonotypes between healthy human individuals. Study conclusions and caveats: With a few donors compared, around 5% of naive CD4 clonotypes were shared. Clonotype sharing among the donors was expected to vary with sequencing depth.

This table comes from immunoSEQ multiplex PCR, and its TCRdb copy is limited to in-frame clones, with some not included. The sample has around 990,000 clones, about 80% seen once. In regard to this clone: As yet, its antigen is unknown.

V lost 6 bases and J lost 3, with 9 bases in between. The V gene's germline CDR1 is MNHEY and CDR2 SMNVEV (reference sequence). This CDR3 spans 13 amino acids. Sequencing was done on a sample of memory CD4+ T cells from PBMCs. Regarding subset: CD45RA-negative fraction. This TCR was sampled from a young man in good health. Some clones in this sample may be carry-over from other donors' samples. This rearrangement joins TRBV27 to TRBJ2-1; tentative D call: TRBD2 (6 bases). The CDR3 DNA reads TGTGCCAGCAGAGGGGACTTCTACAATGAGCAGTTCTTC. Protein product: CASRGDFYNEQFF.